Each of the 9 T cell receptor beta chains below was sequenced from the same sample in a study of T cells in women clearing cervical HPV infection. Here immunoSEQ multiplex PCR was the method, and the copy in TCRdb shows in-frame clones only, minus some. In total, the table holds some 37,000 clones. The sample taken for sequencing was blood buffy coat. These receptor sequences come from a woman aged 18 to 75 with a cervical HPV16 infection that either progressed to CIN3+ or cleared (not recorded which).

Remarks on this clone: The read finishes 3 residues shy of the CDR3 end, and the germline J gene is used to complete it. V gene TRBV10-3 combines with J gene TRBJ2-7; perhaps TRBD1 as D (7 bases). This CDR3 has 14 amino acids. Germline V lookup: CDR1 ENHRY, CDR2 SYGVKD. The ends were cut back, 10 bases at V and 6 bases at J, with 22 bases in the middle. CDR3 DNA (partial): TGTGCCACCGATCCAACAGGGGACTTGCGCGAG. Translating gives CATDPTGDLRE. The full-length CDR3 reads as CATDPTGDLREQYF.

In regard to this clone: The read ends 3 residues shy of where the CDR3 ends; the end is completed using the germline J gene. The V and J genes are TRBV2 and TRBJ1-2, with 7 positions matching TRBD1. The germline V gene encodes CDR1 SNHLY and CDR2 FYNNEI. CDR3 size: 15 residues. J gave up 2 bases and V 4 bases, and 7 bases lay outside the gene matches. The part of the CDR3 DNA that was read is TGTGCCAGCAGTGGCAGCACAGGGGAGAACTATGGC. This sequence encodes CASSGSTGENYG. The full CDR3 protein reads CASSGSTGENYGYTF.

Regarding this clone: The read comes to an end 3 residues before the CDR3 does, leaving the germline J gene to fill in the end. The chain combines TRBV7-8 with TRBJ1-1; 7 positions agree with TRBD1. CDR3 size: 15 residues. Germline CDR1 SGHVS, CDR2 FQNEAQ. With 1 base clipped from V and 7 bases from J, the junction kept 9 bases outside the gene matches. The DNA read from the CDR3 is TGTGCCAGCAGCTTAGGGCGAGTTAGGGACAGTGAA. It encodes CASSLGRVRDSE. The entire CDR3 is CASSLGRVRDSEAFF.

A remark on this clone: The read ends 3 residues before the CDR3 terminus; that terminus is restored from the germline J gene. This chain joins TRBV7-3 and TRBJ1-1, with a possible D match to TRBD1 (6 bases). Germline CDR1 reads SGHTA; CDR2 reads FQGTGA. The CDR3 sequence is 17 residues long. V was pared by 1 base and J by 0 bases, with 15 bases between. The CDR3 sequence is CASSLIASGQLNTEAFF. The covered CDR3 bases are TGTGCCAGCAGCTTAATCGCTAGTGGACAGTTGAACACTGAA.

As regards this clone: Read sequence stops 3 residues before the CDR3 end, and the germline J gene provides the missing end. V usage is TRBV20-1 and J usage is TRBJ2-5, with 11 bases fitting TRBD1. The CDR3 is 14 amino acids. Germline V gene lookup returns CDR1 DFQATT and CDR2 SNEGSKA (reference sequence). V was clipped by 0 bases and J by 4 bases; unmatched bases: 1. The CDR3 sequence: CSAREDRGRETQYF. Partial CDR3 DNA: TGCAGTGCTAGAGAGGACAGGGGGCGAGAGACC.

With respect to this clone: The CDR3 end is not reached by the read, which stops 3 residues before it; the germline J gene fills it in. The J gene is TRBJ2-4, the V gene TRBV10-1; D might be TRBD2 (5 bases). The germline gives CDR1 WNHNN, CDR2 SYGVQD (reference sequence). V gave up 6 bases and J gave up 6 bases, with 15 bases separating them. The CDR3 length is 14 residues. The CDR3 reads CASRLMPSSNIQYF. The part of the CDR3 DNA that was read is TGCGCCAGCAGGTTGATGCCTAGCTCAAACATT.

The CDR3 DNA, read in part, is TGTGCCAGCAGCTTGGACAGGAGGAGC. Its protein is CASSLDRRS. The complete CDR3 protein is CASSLDRRSYTF. The J gene is TRBJ1-2, the V gene TRBV5-5; possibly TRBD1 for D (5 bases). The CDR3 extends 3 residues past the end of the read, so its final part is completed from the germline J gene. Germline CDR1 is SGHKS and CDR2 is YYEKEE (reference sequence). The length of the CDR3 is 12 residues.

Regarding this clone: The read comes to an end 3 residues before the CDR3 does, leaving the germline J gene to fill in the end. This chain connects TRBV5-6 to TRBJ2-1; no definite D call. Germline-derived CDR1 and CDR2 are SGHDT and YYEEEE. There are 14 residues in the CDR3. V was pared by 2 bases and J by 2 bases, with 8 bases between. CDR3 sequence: CASSFMSTYNEQFF. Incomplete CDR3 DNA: TGTGCCAGCAGCTTCATGAGCACCTACAATGAG.

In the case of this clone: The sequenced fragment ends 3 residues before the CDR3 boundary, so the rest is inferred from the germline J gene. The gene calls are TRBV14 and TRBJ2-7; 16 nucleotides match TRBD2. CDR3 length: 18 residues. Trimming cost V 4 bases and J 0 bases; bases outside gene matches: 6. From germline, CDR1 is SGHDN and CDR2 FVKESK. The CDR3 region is CASSPGTSGRALSYEQYF. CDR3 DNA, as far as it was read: TGTGCCAGCAGCCCGGGGACTAGCGGGAGGGCCCTCTCCTACGAG.